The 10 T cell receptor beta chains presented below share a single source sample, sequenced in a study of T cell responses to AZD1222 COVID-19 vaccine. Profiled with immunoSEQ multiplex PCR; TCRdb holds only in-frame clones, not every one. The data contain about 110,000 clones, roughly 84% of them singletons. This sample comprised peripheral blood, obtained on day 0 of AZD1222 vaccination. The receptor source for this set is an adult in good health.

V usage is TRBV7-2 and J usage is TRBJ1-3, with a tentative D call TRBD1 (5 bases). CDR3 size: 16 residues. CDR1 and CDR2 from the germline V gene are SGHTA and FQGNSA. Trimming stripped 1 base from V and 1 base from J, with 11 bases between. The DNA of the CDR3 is TGTGCCAGCAGCTTAGGGGGGGGGTGGTCTGGAAACACCATATATTTT. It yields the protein CASSLGGGWSGNTIYF.

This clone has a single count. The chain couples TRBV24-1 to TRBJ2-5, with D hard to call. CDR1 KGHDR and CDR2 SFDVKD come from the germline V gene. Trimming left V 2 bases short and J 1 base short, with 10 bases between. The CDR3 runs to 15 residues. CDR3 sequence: CATSDSWTTQETQYF. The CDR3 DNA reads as TGTGCCACCAGTGATTCTTGGACCACCCAAGAGACCCAGTACTTC.

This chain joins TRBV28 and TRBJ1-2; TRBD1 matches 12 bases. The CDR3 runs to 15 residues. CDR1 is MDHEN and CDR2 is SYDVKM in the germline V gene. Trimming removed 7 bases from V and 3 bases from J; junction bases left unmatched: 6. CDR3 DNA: TGTGCCAGCAATTCGGGACAGGGGGCTCACTATGGCTACACCTTC. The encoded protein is CASNSGQGAHYGYTF.

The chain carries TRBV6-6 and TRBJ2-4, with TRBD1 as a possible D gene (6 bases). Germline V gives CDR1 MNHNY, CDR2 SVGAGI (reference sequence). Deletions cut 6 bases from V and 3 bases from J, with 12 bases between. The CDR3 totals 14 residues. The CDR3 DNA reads TGTGCCAGCAGCCCGGGACATGACAAAAACATTCAGTACTTC. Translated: CASSPGHDKNIQYF.

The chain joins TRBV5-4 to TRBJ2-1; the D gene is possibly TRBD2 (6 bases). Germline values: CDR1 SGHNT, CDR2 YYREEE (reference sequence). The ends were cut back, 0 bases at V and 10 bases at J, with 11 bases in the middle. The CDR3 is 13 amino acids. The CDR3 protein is CASSLGGEQEQFF. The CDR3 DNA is TGTGCCAGCAGCTTGGGGGGGGAGCAGGAGCAGTTCTTC.

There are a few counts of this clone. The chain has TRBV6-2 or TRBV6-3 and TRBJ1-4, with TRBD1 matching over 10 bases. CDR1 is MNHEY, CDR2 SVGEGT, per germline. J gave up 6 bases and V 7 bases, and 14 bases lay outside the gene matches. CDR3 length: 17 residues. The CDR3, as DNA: TGTGCCAGCACCCCGCGACAGGGGGCGGTAGAAGATGAAAAACTGTTTTTT. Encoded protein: CASTPRQGAVEDEKLFF.

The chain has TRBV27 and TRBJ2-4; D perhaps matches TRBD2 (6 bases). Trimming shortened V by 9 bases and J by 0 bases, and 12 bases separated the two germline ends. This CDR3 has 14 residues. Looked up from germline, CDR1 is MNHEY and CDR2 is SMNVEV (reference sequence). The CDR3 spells CARAGGLAKNIQYF. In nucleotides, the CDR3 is TGTGCCAGGGCCGGGGGTCTAGCCAAAAACATTCAGTACTTC.

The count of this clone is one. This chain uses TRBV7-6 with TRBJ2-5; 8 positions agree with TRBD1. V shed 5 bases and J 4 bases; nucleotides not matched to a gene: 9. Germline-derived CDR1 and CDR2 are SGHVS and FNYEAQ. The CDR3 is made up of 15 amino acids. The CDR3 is CASSRAGQGLETQYF. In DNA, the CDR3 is TGTGCCAGCAGCCGAGCTGGACAGGGACTAGAGACCCAGTACTTC.

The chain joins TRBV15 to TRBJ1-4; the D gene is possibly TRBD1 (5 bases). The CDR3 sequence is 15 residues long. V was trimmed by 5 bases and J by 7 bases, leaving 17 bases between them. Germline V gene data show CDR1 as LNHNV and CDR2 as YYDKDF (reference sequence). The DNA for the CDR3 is TGTGCCACCAGCCCTGCCAGTCAGGGAAGTGAAAAACTGTTTTTT. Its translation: CATSPASQGSEKLFF. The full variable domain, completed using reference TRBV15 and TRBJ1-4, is DAMVIQNPRYQVTQFGKPVTLSCSQTLNHNVMYWYQQKSSQAPKLLFHYYDKDFNNEADTPDNFQSRRPNTSFCFLDIRSPGLGDTAMYLCATSPASQGSEKLFFGSGTQLSVL.

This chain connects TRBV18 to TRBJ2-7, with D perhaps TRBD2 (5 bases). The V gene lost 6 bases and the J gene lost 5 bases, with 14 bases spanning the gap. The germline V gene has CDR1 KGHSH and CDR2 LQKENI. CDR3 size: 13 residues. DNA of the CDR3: TGTGCCAGCTCCGAGGGTTACTCGGACGAGCAGTACTTC. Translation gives CASSEGYSDEQYF.